These 25 T cell receptor beta chains were sequenced from one sample in a study of human T cells and chemical hapten exposure. Time point described: patch test 3, about 24 weeks after DPC sensitization. Treatment noted: therapeutic diphenylcyclopropenone sensitization with weekly scalp DPC. TCRdb reprocessed the RACE reads via MiXCR and lists one record per CDR3 protein. The table includes about 120,000 distinct CDR3 sequences, roughly 12% detected once. The specimen comprised whole blood, sampled in connection with sensitization to the hapten diphenylcyclopropenone (DPC). These receptors were taken from a woman in her 50s with alopecia areata. Some clones in this sample may be carry-over from other donors' samples.

This clonotype was seen many times. V and J are TRBV7-2 and TRBJ1-4, with 10 nucleotides matching TRBD1. The CDR3 has 18 amino acids. Germline CDR1 is SGHTA and CDR2 is FQGNSA. With 2 bases clipped from V and 5 bases from J, the junction kept 11 bases outside the gene matches. The CDR3 spells CASSLRGQGIIANEKLFF. For the CDR3, the DNA is TGTGCCAGCAGCTTAAGGGGACAGGGGATTATAGCGAATGAAAAACTGTTTTTT.

This clonotype was picked up a small number of times. The CDR3 coding sequence is TGTGCCAGCAGCCGGACAGGCCCCTCTGGAAACACCATATATTTT. The encoded protein is CASSRTGPSGNTIYF. The V gene is TRBV7-9, the J gene TRBJ1-3, with 7 bases fitting TRBD1. The CDR3 length is 15 residues. V gave up 5 bases and J gave up 0 bases; unmatched junction bases: 4. Germline V lookup: CDR1 SEHNR, CDR2 FQNEAQ (reference sequence).

In this sample, this clonotype turned up a few times. The V and J genes are TRBV7-2 and TRBJ1-6, with D maybe TRBD1 (5 bases). The CDR3 is 18 residues long. Germline loops: CDR1 SGHTA, CDR2 FQGNSA. The V end was cut by 0 bases, the J end by 3 bases, with 15 bases between. CDR3 coding DNA: TGTGCCAGCAGCTTAGCACGGCCAGGGCAAGGCTATAATTCACCCCTCCACTTT. Translation: CASSLARPGQGYNSPLHF.

This chain connects TRBV28 to TRBJ2-1, with 8 nucleotides matching TRBD2. Unmatched junction bases numbered 12, after V lost 4 bases and J lost 7 bases. Per the germline V gene, CDR1 is MDHEN and CDR2 is SYDVKM. The CDR3 is 16 amino acids. CDR3 nucleotides: TGTGCCAGCAGTTCCCCCCCAGGCGGGAGGAGGAATGAGCAGTTCTTC. This codes for CASSSPPGGRRNEQFF.

The chain combines TRBV7-9 with TRBJ2-7; the D gene is possibly TRBD2 (6 bases). Germline loops: CDR1 SEHNR, CDR2 FQNEAQ (reference sequence). V was pared by 4 bases and J by 0 bases, with 13 bases between. The CDR3 loop spans 15 amino acids. The DNA for the CDR3 is TGTGCCAGCAGCTCGGCGGGATATAGCTCCTACGAGCAGTACTTC. Amino acid sequence: CASSSAGYSSYEQYF.

The J gene is TRBJ1-3, the V gene TRBV12-3 or TRBV12-4; D is perhaps TRBD1 (6 bases). The CDR3 is made up of 15 amino acids. With 8 bases removed from V and 0 bases from J, the gap between germline ends came to 14 bases. CDR3 protein: CASRVTGHSGNTIYF. Here the CDR3 DNA reads TGTGCCAGCCGAGTGACAGGCCACTCTGGAAACACCATATATTTT.

This sequence joins TRBV30 and TRBJ1-5; D unresolved. Germline values: CDR1 GTSNPN, CDR2 SVGIG (reference sequence). Between the trimmed V and J ends, which lost 0 bases and 10 bases, there was a span of 4 bases. The CDR3 runs to 10 residues. This chain's CDR3 is CAWSVGPQHF. The CDR3 bases are TGTGCCTGGAGTGTTGGACCCCAGCATTTT.

This clonotype appeared a few times. The chain couples TRBV5-1 to TRBJ1-2; 11 positions match TRBD1. With V trimmed by 0 bases and J by 8 bases, 12 bases remained unmatched. Germline assignment: CDR1 SGHRS and CDR2 YFSETQ. The CDR3 spans 17 residues. As DNA, the CDR3 is TGCGCCAGCAGCTTGGCCCGTCCCGGGGACAGGGGGAGCGGCTACACCTTC. Translating gives CASSLARPGDRGSGYTF.

The genes are TRBV10-1 and TRBJ1-1; D is ambiguous. Trimming removed 1 base at V and 5 bases at J, with 5 bases between. This CDR3 spans 12 amino acids. Germline loops: CDR1 WNHNN, CDR2 SYGVQD (reference sequence). Here the CDR3 DNA reads TGCGCCAGCAGTGAGTGGGGTACTGAAGCTTTCTTT. Its protein product is CASSEWGTEAFF.

This clonotype was observed many times. The chain couples TRBV12-3 or TRBV12-4 to TRBJ2-5; D gene unclear. The CDR3 totals 13 residues. Trimming cost V 3 bases and J 1 base, with 6 bases left between them. CDR3 sequence (DNA): TGTGCCAGCAGTTTCGCAGGCCAAGAGACCCAGTACTTC. This gives the protein CASSFAGQETQYF.

This clonotype occurred many times. The chain links TRBV12-3 or TRBV12-4 to TRBJ2-7, with 8 bases that match TRBD2. The V gene end was trimmed by 7 bases and the J gene end by 4 bases; junction bases not matched to a gene: 9. The CDR3 is made up of 14 amino acids. DNA of the CDR3: TGTGCCAGCACTCTGGGGAGCGGGAGTTACGAGCAGTACTTC. It yields the protein CASTLGSGSYEQYF.

The chain combines TRBV29-1 with TRBJ2-7, with TRBD2 identical over 9 bases. The germline CDR1 and CDR2 sequences are SQVTM and ANQGSEA. The CDR3 runs to 13 residues. Losses at the gene ends were 1 base for V and 6 bases for J; bases not matched to a gene: 4. The CDR3 nucleotides read TGCAGCGTTGAAGTGTTGCGGGAGGGCGAGCAGTACTTC. Its translation is CSVEVLREGEQYF.

The table lists this clonotype with a few counts. The chain couples TRBV27 to TRBJ1-5, with a weak D call TRBD1 (6 bases). The germline gives CDR1 MNHEY, CDR2 SMNVEV (reference sequence). The CDR3 totals 14 residues. V dropped 5 bases and J dropped 2 bases, with 10 bases sitting between them. The CDR3, as DNA: TGTGCCAGCAGTACGGACAGTCGCAATCAGCCCCAGCATTTT. It codes for CASSTDSRNQPQHF.

This clonotype was recorded many times. The gene calls are TRBV28 and TRBJ2-3; 8 nucleotides line up with TRBD2. The J segment lost 1 base and the V segment lost 6 bases, leaving 9 bases of the junction unmatched. The CDR3 spans 16 residues. CDR1 and CDR2 (germline): MDHEN, SYDVKM. The CDR3 coding sequence is TGTGCCAGCAGGTCGGGGGGGATCACTGGCACAGATACGCAGTATTTT. Translated, it gives CASRSGGITGTDTQYF.

This clonotype was seen repeatedly, ten times or more. V and J are TRBV12-3 or TRBV12-4 and TRBJ1-1; D is perhaps TRBD1 (6 bases). The CDR3 is made up of 15 amino acids. The V end lost 5 bases, the J end lost 1 base, and 14 bases lay between the germline ends. CDR3 in amino acids: CASSPRTDWNTEAFF. The CDR3 DNA follows: TGTGCCAGCAGTCCGCGGACAGATTGGAACACTGAAGCTTTCTTT.

This clonotype has only a few counts. V gene TRBV3-1 combines with J gene TRBJ2-7; 10 nucleotides match TRBD2. This CDR3 region has 15 residues. Unmatched junction bases numbered 4, after V lost 3 bases and J lost 2 bases. CDR1 and CDR2 from the germline V gene are LGHDT and YNNKEL (reference sequence). This CDR3 reads CASSHRTSGTYEQYF. The DNA of the CDR3 is TGTGCCAGCAGCCACAGGACTAGCGGAACCTACGAGCAGTACTTC.

This clonotype was seen at least ten times. The J gene is TRBJ1-1, the V gene TRBV7-9; D gene unclear. Germline assignment: CDR1 SEHNR and CDR2 FQNEAQ (reference sequence). This CDR3 region has 14 residues. The ends were cut back, 1 base at V and 1 base at J, with 7 bases in the middle. CDR3 sequence reads: CASSLGRTNTEAFF. For the CDR3, the DNA is TGTGCCAGCAGCTTAGGGCGGACGAACACTGAAGCTTTCTTT.

The CDR3 nucleotides read TGTGCCAGCAGCCCACAGAGCCTATCCTACAATGAGCAGTTCTTC. Residues: CASSPQSLSYNEQFF. V and J are TRBV5-4 and TRBJ2-1; D remains unclear. CDR3 length: 15 amino acids. Trimming stripped 4 bases from V and 1 base from J, with 12 bases between. The germline CDR1 and CDR2 sequences are SGHNT and YYREEE (reference sequence).

This clonotype was recorded many times. This chain connects TRBV15 to TRBJ1-6; 9 bases are a match to TRBD1. V lost 5 bases, J lost 7 bases, and 6 bases stayed unmatched. The CDR3 covers 15 residues. CDR1 is LNHNV, CDR2 YYDKDF, per germline (reference sequence). CDR3: CATSSRTGVNSPLHF. CDR3 DNA: TGTGCCACCAGCTCGCGGACAGGGGTGAATTCACCCCTCCACTTT. Full variable domain (rest looked up from reference TRBV15 and TRBJ1-6): DAMVIQNPRYQVTQFGKPVTLSCSQTLNHNVMYWYQQKSSQAPKLLFHYYDKDFNNEADTPDNFQSRRPNTSFCFLDIRSPGLGDTAMYLCATSSRTGVNSPLHFGNGTRLTVT.

This clonotype was detected many times. This chain uses TRBV12-3 or TRBV12-4 with TRBJ2-3, with D possibly called TRBD1 or TRBD2 (7 bases each). This CDR3 is 14 amino acids long. The germline V and J ends were trimmed by 9 bases and 1 base, with 14 bases remaining between them. This CDR3 reads CARIQGRGTDTQYF. CDR3 sequence (DNA): TGTGCCAGGATACAGGGGAGGGGCACAGATACGCAGTATTTT.

The chain combines TRBV29-1 with TRBJ2-5, with D tentatively TRBD2 (7 bases). The CDR3 contains 13 residues. Between the trimmed V and J ends, which lost 2 bases and 5 bases, there was a span of 12 bases. Germline CDR1 reads SQVTM; CDR2 reads ANQGSEA. CDR3: CSVERGEGETQYF. The CDR3 nucleotides are TGCAGCGTTGAAAGGGGGGAGGGGGAGACCCAGTACTTC.

A few counts support this clonotype. The rearrangement joins TRBV27 to TRBJ1-5, with 7 bases that match TRBD1. Germline CDR1 reads MNHEY; CDR2 reads SMNVEV (reference sequence). The CDR3 runs 15 residues. V trimming: 5 bases; J trimming: 7 bases; junction bases outside the gene matches: 11. In DNA, the CDR3 is TGTGCCAGCAGTAGGGACAGTCAGCTTGGGCAGCCCCAGCATTTT. This encodes CASSRDSQLGQPQHF.

The chain combines TRBV20-1 with TRBJ1-1; 8 bases are a match to TRBD1. The CDR3 totals 17 residues. With V trimmed by 1 base and J by 6 bases, 16 bases remained unmatched. The germline V gene encodes CDR1 DFQATT and CDR2 SNEGSKA (reference sequence). CDR3 DNA sequence: TGCAGTGCTAGAGCCCCCCGCCCTGACAGGGGTCGAGCTGAAGCTTTCTTT. It codes for CSARAPRPDRGRAEAFF.

The gene calls are TRBV6-2 or TRBV6-3 and TRBJ2-1; 10 bases map to TRBD2. V trimming: 6 bases; J trimming: 8 bases; junction bases outside the gene matches: 7. The CDR3 sequence is 14 residues long. Germline V lookup: CDR1 MNHEY, CDR2 SVGEGT. As DNA, the CDR3 is TGTGCCAGCAGCTCTCTAGCGGGAGTAGATGAGCAGTTCTTC. Translated, it gives CASSSLAGVDEQFF.

The chain has TRBV7-6 and TRBJ1-1; D is perhaps TRBD1 (5 bases). The V gene lost 7 bases and the J gene lost 2 bases, with 17 bases spanning the gap. This CDR3 comprises 15 residues. Per germline, CDR1 SGHVS and CDR2 FNYEAQ. CDR3 nucleotide sequence: TGTGCCAGCACCCAGGGTCGCCTGGGTAACACTGAAGCTTTCTTT. The encoded protein is CASTQGRLGNTEAFF.